This section outlines one T cell receptor beta chain sequence together with its context. Its specificity is not known. This CDR3 spans 13 amino acids. CDR1 SGHNT and CDR2 YENEEA come from the germline V gene. Between the trimmed V and J ends, which lost 5 bases and 8 bases, there was a span of 16 bases. The data belong to a study of radiotherapy plus CTLA-4 blockade in lung cancer. Overall study: Overall, roughly 18% of patients showed an objective response, while over 25% attained disease control.

It was focal radiation plus CTLA-4 blockade with ipilimumab that patients with chemo-refractory metastatic non-small-cell lung cancer received. Assay used: immunoSEQ multiplex PCR; TCRdb lists only in-frame clones, some missing. The sample shows over 60,000 clones, 80% to 90% of them seen only once. Points from the study as a whole: TCR clones originating in tumors grew in number in blood after radiotherapy plus ipilimumab. Reported findings show early blood T cell clone dynamics, with interferon-beta, best predicted response.

This sequence was found in a human donor with non-small cell lung cancer that progressed on radiotherapy plus ipilimumab. The sequencing here drew on peripheral blood, taken from a patient treated with radiotherapy plus ipilimumab. The chain recombines TRBV11-3 with TRBJ2-7; no clear D. CDR3 DNA sequence: TGTGCCAGCAGCCAAGATGAACCCGGAAAGCAGTACTTC. Protein product: CASSQDEPGKQYF.